The sequence of this T cell receptor beta chain was determined in a study of cytomegalovirus exposure and HLA in healthy donors. Findings of the study overall: Researchers catalogued about 150 TCR beta chains as cytomegalovirus-associated.

Some clones are missing from TCRdb's copy, which holds only in-frame ones; the method was immunoSEQ multiplex PCR. The sample includes under 70,000 clones, approximately 90% seen only once; the top ten take 1.7%. Germline V gives CDR1 MNHEY, CDR2 SMNVEV (reference sequence). The CDR3 runs 14 residues. V gave up 5 bases and J gave up 4 bases; unmatched junction bases: 6. Of note for this clone: The antigen is unknown.

The genes are TRBV27 and TRBJ1-1, with TRBD1 matching over 8 bases. The sample comprised PBMCs. The receptor was isolated from a woman between 18 and 30 years old in good health and CMV-seronegative. The CDR3 DNA reads TGTGCCAGCAGTGCCAACAGGGGGGGCACTGAAGCTTTCTTT. As protein: CASSANRGGTEAFF.